This TCR beta chain was identified in a study of shared clonotypes between healthy human individuals. Background on the study: Donors were two women and three men aged 18 to 49. Three CD4 naive, three CD4 memory, two CD8 naive and one CD8 memory plate were used per donor. Whole-study findings and limits: Clonotypes shared by all four sorted-subset donors had higher generation probabilities than non-shared clonotypes. For naive CD4 cells, roughly 4.6% of clonotypes were shared across a handful of donors.

Repertoires were generated with immunoSEQ multiplex PCR, while TCRdb's copy carries only in-frame clones and drops some. This sample has roughly 2.1 million clones; about 92% occur once, and the top ten carry more than 1.5%. On this clone: As yet, its antigen is unknown.

Germline values: CDR1 SGHVS, CDR2 FQNEAQ. The length of the CDR3 is 15 residues. The ends were cut back, 1 base at V and 0 bases at J, with 7 bases in the middle. It was CD45RO-negative cells, positively selected for CCR7, that made up naive CD8 cells, with terminally differentiated effector memory CD45RA+ cells excluded. The V gene is TRBV7-8, the J gene TRBJ1-3; D remains unclear. Sequencing used naive CD8+ T cells from PBMCs. This TCR was sampled from a man aged 18 to 29 in good health. Some clones in this sample may be carry-over from other donors' samples. The CDR3 DNA is TGTGCCAGCAGCTTAGGGCCTTACTCTGGAAACACCATATATTTT. Protein sequence: CASSLGPYSGNTIYF.